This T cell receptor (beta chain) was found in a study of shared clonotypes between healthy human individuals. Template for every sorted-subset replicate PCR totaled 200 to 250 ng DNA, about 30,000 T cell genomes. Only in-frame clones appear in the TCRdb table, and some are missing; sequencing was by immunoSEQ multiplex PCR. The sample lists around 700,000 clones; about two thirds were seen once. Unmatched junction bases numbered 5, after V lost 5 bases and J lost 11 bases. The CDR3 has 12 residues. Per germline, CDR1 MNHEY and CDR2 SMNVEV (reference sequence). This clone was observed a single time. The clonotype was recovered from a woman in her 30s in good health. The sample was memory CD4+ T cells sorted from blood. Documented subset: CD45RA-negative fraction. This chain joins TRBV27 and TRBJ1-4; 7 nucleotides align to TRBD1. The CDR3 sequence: CASSTTTGKLFF. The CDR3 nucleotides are TGTGCCAGCAGTACTACGACAGGGAAACTGTTTTTT.